These 19 T cell receptor beta chains came from one sample sequenced in a study of blood T cell repertoires in COVID-19. Assay: immunoSEQ multiplex PCR; the TCRdb copy retains only in-frame clones and omits some. The sample records 46,000 or so clones, roughly 90% being singletons. Sequenced material: peripheral blood. These receptor sequences come from a man aged 70-80 years with active COVID-19.

The V call is TRBV29-1, the J call TRBJ2-7; TRBD1 might be the D (6 bases). This CDR3 has 16 amino acids. Germline loops: CDR1 SQVTM, CDR2 ANQGSEA. Between the trimmed V and J ends, which lost 6 bases and 0 bases, there was a span of 21 bases. The chain's CDR3 is CSVNPPHRDSSYEQYF. CDR3 nucleotides: TGCAGCGTGAACCCCCCCCACAGGGATAGCTCCTACGAGCAGTACTTC.

V gene TRBV4-1 combines with J gene TRBJ2-3; D unresolved. The CDR3 sequence is 14 residues long. CDR1 is MGHRA and CDR2 is YSYEKL in the germline V gene. The germline V and J ends were trimmed by 1 base and 1 base, with 6 bases remaining between them. The CDR3 region is CASSQVFGTDTQYF. In nucleotides, the CDR3 is TGCGCCAGCAGCCAAGTATTCGGCACAGATACGCAGTATTTT.

The gene calls are TRBV4-1 and TRBJ2-7; 10 bases align to TRBD2. The CDR3 length is 16 residues. The junction had 6 bases not matched to a gene; V was cut back by 1 base and J by 3 bases. The germline gives CDR1 MGHRA, CDR2 YSYEKL. The CDR3 reads CASSQAPGLANYEQYF. The CDR3 region has the DNA TGCGCCAGCAGCCAAGCCCCGGGACTAGCGAACTACGAGCAGTACTTC.

The genes are TRBV19 and TRBJ1-5; TRBD1 matches at 9 bases. Germline V CDR1 and CDR2: LNHDA, SQIVND (reference sequence). J was trimmed by 6 bases and V by 3 bases; bases with no gene match: 9. CDR3 length: 16 residues. The CDR3 nucleotides read TGTGCCAGTAGTATGGTACAGGGGGCAGGATCTCAGCCCCAGCATTTT. It encodes CASSMVQGAGSQPQHF.

This chain connects TRBV7-8 to TRBJ2-7; TRBD2 might be the D (6 bases). V was cut by 1 base and J by 4 bases, with 20 bases left in between. Germline loops: CDR1 SGHVS, CDR2 FQNEAQ. This CDR3 has 17 amino acids. This CDR3 reads CASSLGGWSGRMYEQYF. The DNA for the CDR3 is TGTGCCAGCAGCTTAGGAGGGTGGAGCGGGCGGATGTACGAGCAGTACTTC.

This chain joins TRBV15 and TRBJ1-4; 7 bases agree with TRBD1. In germline, CDR1 is LNHNV, CDR2 YYDKDF (reference sequence). CDR3 length: 13 residues. J lost 4 bases, V lost 8 bases, and 4 bases had no gene match. CDR3 bases: TGTGCCACCTCGGGACAGTTTAATGAAAAACTGTTTTTT. It encodes CATSGQFNEKLFF.

The gene calls are TRBV4-3 and TRBJ2-3; D is possibly TRBD1 (5 bases). Trimming cost V 1 base and J 2 bases, with 16 bases left between them. Per the germline V gene, CDR1 is LGHNA and CDR2 is YSLEER. The CDR3 contains 17 residues. CDR3 residues: CASSQGQGSLFTDTQYF. DNA of the CDR3: TGCGCCAGCAGCCAAGGGCAGGGCAGCTTATTCACAGATACGCAGTATTTT.

The chain is built from TRBV3-1 (or the pseudogene TRBV3-2) and TRBJ2-7; D is ambiguous. V lost 1 base and J 4 bases, leaving 5 bases between the germline ends. The CDR3 totals 12 residues. Germline V CDR1 and CDR2: LGHDT, YNNKEL (reference sequence). In DNA form, the CDR3 reads TGTGCCAGCAGCCAAGCAGGATACGAGCAGTACTTC. It specifies CASSQAGYEQYF.

The V and J genes are TRBV14 and TRBJ2-3; 7 nucleotides match TRBD2. CDR3 size: 15 residues. Unmatched junction bases numbered 6, after V lost 4 bases and J lost 2 bases. Germline loops: CDR1 SGHDN, CDR2 FVKESK. The CDR3 is CASSPFSGFTDTQYF. The CDR3 nucleotides read TGTGCCAGCAGCCCCTTTAGCGGGTTCACAGATACGCAGTATTTT.

The V call is TRBV19, the J call TRBJ2-5; 7 bases agree with TRBD2. The CDR3 is 15 residues long. Germline V gene data show CDR1 as LNHDA and CDR2 as SQIVND (reference sequence). J was trimmed by 5 bases and V by 5 bases; bases with no gene match: 11. In DNA, the CDR3 is TGTGCCAGTAGTCTTTGGGGGGGAGGTTGGGAGACCCAGTACTTC. Translated, it gives CASSLWGGGWETQYF.

The chain is built from TRBV28 and TRBJ2-1; D gene ambiguous. Germline V gene lookup returns CDR1 MDHEN and CDR2 SYDVKM. V was pared by 6 bases and J by 5 bases, with 5 bases between. This CDR3 spans 11 amino acids. CDR3 amino acids: CASRRNNEQFF. As DNA, the CDR3 is TGTGCCAGCAGGAGGAACAATGAGCAGTTCTTC.

The DNA for the CDR3 is TGCACCAGCAGCCAAGGGACTAGCGGGGACCCCCACAATGAGCAGTTCTTC. Its protein is CTSSQGTSGDPHNEQFF. This chain joins TRBV1 and TRBJ2-1; the table's TRBD2 call for D was not verified on the DNA. TRBV1 is shown as a pseudogene. This CDR3 has 17 amino acids.

This clone was found once. At one end, the junction sequence differs from germline, possibly due to a read error. This chain joins TRBV7-7 and TRBJ2-5; D ambiguous. Germline V gene data show CDR1 as SSHAT and CDR2 as FNYEAQ (reference sequence). The length of the CDR3 is 13 residues. CDR3 sequence: CASSFDFGETQYF. The CDR3 nucleotides read TGTGCTAGCAGCTTCGACTTCGGAGAGACCCAGTACTTC.

The chain uses TRBV5-1 and TRBJ2-2, with D unresolved. Germline CDR1 is SGHRS and CDR2 is YFSETQ. Trimming took off 4 bases at V and 4 bases at J, with 11 bases between the two ends. The CDR3 covers 14 residues. The CDR3 loop reads CASSGRPGTGELFF. Written as DNA, the CDR3 is TGCGCCAGCAGCGGGCGACCCGGCACCGGGGAGCTGTTTTTT.

This clone has only one observation. One end of the junction is discordant with germline, which a read error may explain. The chain is built from TRBV6-2 or TRBV6-3 and TRBJ2-7; 13 bases line up with TRBD2. CDR3 length: 12 residues. Germline CDR1 reads MNHEY; CDR2 reads SVGEGT. CDR3 DNA sequence: TGTGCCAGCAGCGGACTAGCGGGAGTCCTCGGCTTC. It specifies CASSGLAGVLGF.

The chain couples TRBV2 to TRBJ2-3, with D possibly TRBD1 on 6 matching bases. Germline values: CDR1 SNHLY, CDR2 FYNNEI. Trimming removed 4 bases at V and 1 base at J, with 9 bases between. The CDR3 has 14 amino acids. The DNA of the CDR3 is TGTGCCAGCAGTGTGTCAGGGGGCACAGATACGCAGTATTTT. Its translation: CASSVSGGTDTQYF.

V and J are TRBV10-2 and TRBJ2-3; tentative D call: TRBD1 (6 bases). Germline CDR1 is WSHSY and CDR2 is SAAADI. The CDR3 runs to 14 residues. V was shortened by 6 bases and J by 1 base, with 11 bases between the two germline ends. CDR3 coding DNA: TGCGCCAGCAGGCCAGGGGCTGGCACAGATACGCAGTATTTT. Residues: CASRPGAGTDTQYF.

The genes are TRBV20-1 and TRBJ1-2, with 8 bases fitting TRBD1. With V trimmed by 5 bases and J by 8 bases, 4 bases remained unmatched. Germline V gene data show CDR1 as DFQATT and CDR2 as SNEGSKA (reference sequence). This CDR3 has 11 amino acids. The CDR3 loop is CSASDRVGYTF. In DNA, the CDR3 is TGCAGTGCTTCGGACAGGGTAGGCTACACCTTC.

The rearrangement links TRBV10-2 to TRBJ2-1; 7 bases match TRBD2. From germline, CDR1 is WSHSY and CDR2 SAAADI. The ends lost 4 bases at V and 4 bases at J; junction bases unmatched: 7. The CDR3 extends over 15 amino acids. The CDR3 sequence is CASSVGLAVYNEQFF. The CDR3 region has the DNA TGCGCCAGCAGTGTGGGGCTAGCGGTTTACAATGAGCAGTTCTTC.